This T cell receptor beta chain emerged from a study of blood T cell repertoires in COVID-19. Study in general: Nucleic acid was either cDNA or gDNA, and it came from T cells, B-cell-depleted T cells, or PBMCs.

The CDR3 extends over 14 amino acids. Between the trimmed V and J ends, which lost 6 bases and 6 bases, there was a span of 14 bases. Germline CDR1 reads MGHRA; CDR2 reads YSYEKL. Profiling relied on immunoSEQ multiplex PCR, and the TCRdb table lists in-frame clones only, not all of them. The sample lists around 450,000 clones; about 90% were seen once. Two negative PCRs, clearance, or symptom resolution characterized the recovered Cohort 3 donors. This sequence joins TRBV4-1 and TRBJ1-4, with D maybe TRBD1 (6 bases). The sample was PBMCs or T cells enriched from blood (not recorded which). The sequence was collected from a man between 18 and 29 years old who had recovered from COVID-19. CDR3 protein: CASSRRTVDEKLFF. CDR3 sequence (DNA): TGCGCCAGCAGTAGAAGGACAGTTGATGAAAAACTGTTTTTT.